This TCR beta chain was recovered during a study of cytomegalovirus exposure and HLA in healthy donors. Study-level results: An analysis done earlier found most TCR beta V segments productive about 90% or about 30% of the time. Later analysis identified about 18,000 TCR beta sequences associated with HLA alleles, using a false discovery rate threshold of 0.05.

The PCR had 60 Vbeta and 13 Jbeta primers. The method was immunoSEQ multiplex PCR; TCRdb's version includes in-frame clones alone and lacks a portion of them. The sample holds around 140,000 clones, 77% seen once. Regarding this clone: No antigen is known for it.

Trimming stripped 6 bases from V and 9 bases from J, with 18 bases between. CDR1 and CDR2 (germline): SNHLY, FYNNEI. The CDR3 runs 14 residues. This TCR was recovered from a male donor in good health and CMV-seropositive. V usage is TRBV2 and J usage is TRBJ1-5; a possible D gene is TRBD1 (6 bases). Sample: PBMCs. Here the CDR3 reads CASRESGGWLPQHF. The CDR3 nucleotides read TGTGCCAGCAGAGAATCTGGGGGCTGGTTGCCCCAGCATTTT.